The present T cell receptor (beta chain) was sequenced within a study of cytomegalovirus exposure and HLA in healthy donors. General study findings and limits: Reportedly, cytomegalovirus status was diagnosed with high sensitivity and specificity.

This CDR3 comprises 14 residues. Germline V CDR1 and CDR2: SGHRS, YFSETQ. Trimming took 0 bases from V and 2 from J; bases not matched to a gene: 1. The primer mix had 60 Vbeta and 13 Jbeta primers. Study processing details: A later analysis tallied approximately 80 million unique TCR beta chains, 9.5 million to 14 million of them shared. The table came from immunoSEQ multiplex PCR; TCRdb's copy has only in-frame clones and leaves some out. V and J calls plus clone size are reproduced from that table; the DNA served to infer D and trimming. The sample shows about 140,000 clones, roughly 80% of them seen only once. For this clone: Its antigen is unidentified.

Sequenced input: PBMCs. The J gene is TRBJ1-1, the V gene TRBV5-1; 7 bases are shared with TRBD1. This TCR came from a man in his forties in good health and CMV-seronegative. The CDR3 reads CASSLDRGNTEAFF. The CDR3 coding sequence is TGCGCCAGCAGCTTGGACAGGGGAAACACTGAAGCTTTCTTT.